A single sample is the source of the 12 T cell receptor beta chains below, sequenced in a study of T-cell reconstitution after alpha-beta-depleted transplantation in children. The authors prepared the TCRbeta library with unique molecular identifiers. MiXCR, applied by TCRdb to the PCR reads, yields one record per CDR3 protein. Of about 980,000 distinct CDR3 sequences detected, under 30% appear once; the ten largest clones hold about 28%. The sequenced sample was PBMCs, mostly from graft donor cells, obtained 360 days after TCRalphabeta/CD19-depleted stem cell transplant. The receptors here all came from a boy in the first two years of life who had a stem cell transplant for SCID, so the T cells may come from the graft donor.

V usage is TRBV12-3 or TRBV12-4 and J usage is TRBJ1-6; maybe TRBD1 (6 bases). The length of the CDR3 is 16 residues. V lost 6 bases, J lost 1 base, and 13 bases lay in between. This chain's CDR3 is CASSPSGVSYNSPLHF. CDR3 DNA: TGTGCCAGCAGCCCCTCAGGGGTTTCCTATAATTCACCCCTCCACTTT.

This clonotype was seen a handful of times. The chain carries TRBV12-3 or TRBV12-4 and TRBJ1-1; D not resolved. CDR3 length: 15 residues. The ends were cut back, 2 bases at V and 6 bases at J, with 16 bases in the middle. This CDR3 reads CASSLLNSGWAEAFF. CDR3 nucleotides: TGTGCCAGCAGTTTATTAAACTCGGGGTGGGCTGAAGCTTTCTTT.

This clonotype was seen only a few times. This chain links TRBV5-5 with TRBJ2-7, with 7 bases fitting TRBD1. The V gene end was trimmed by 1 base and the J gene end by 2 bases; junction bases not matched to a gene: 6. In germline, CDR1 is SGHKS, CDR2 YYEKEE (reference sequence). The CDR3 is made up of 15 amino acids. The CDR3 reads CASSLLPGQTYEQYF. The CDR3 DNA reads TGTGCCAGCAGCTTGCTCCCGGGACAGACCTACGAGCAGTACTTC.

The chain recombines TRBV7-3 with TRBJ1-2; the D is unclear. The germline V and J ends were trimmed by 6 bases and 13 bases, with 18 bases remaining between them. Germline V lookup: CDR1 SGHTA, CDR2 FQGTGA. This CDR3 has 12 residues. This chain's CDR3 is CASSYLQDQPTF. The CDR3 nucleotides are TGTGCCAGCAGTTACCTACAAGATCAGCCCACCTTC.

In this sample, this clonotype turned up a few times. The chain has TRBV20-1 and TRBJ2-7; D may be TRBD1 or TRBD2 (5 bases each). The V gene lost 3 bases and the J gene lost 2 bases, with 11 bases spanning the gap. This CDR3 region has 13 residues. CDR1 is DFQATT and CDR2 is SNEGSKA in the germline V gene (reference sequence). In nucleotides, the CDR3 is TGCAGTGCTAGTCCCCAGGGACCCTACGAGCAGTACTTC. Protein: CSASPQGPYEQYF.

The table lists this clonotype with a few counts. The chain joins TRBV11-1 to TRBJ1-5, with TRBD1 matching 9 bases. Germline assignment: CDR1 SGHAT and CDR2 FQDESV (reference sequence). The trim removed 4 bases at V and 5 bases at J, leaving 15 bases unmatched. The CDR3 length is 18 residues. CDR3 loop: CASSYTGGVRGGDQPQHF. The CDR3 coding sequence is TGTGCCAGCAGCTATACAGGGGGCGTAAGGGGAGGGGATCAGCCCCAGCATTTT.

J is TRBJ2-1 and V is TRBV7-9; 9 bases map to TRBD1. The CDR3 is made up of 17 amino acids. Germline assignment: CDR1 SEHNR and CDR2 FQNEAQ (reference sequence). Trimming removed 5 bases from V and 3 bases from J; junction bases left unmatched: 11. The CDR3 DNA reads TGTGCCAGCAGCCAAACAGGGGGCTCATACCACTACAATGAGCAGTTCTTC. Translating gives CASSQTGGSYHYNEQFF.

The DNA of the CDR3 is TGCGCCAGCAGCCCCGGGGGTAGCGGGGGGTACAATGAGCAGTTCTTC. Amino acid sequence: CASSPGGSGGYNEQFF. The chain combines TRBV5-1 with TRBJ2-1; TRBD2 aligns across 10 bases. The length of the CDR3 is 16 residues. From germline, CDR1 is SGHRS and CDR2 YFSETQ. V was pared by 4 bases and J by 4 bases, with 8 bases of the junction left unmatched.

A few counts support this clonotype. This chain joins TRBV7-2 and TRBJ1-6; D is unresolved. The V end lost 2 bases, the J end lost 12 bases, and 11 bases lay between the germline ends. CDR1 is SGHTA, CDR2 FQGNSA, per germline. The CDR3 contains 13 residues. The CDR3 coding sequence is TGTGCCAGCAGCTTATACGGGGAGGTACCCCTCCACTTT. Translation: CASSLYGEVPLHF.

This clonotype was seen a handful of times. The chain uses TRBV20-1 and TRBJ2-7, with D tentatively TRBD1 (8 bases). The ends were cut back, 6 bases at V and 2 bases at J, with 14 bases in the middle. The CDR3 has 13 residues. CDR1 DFQATT and CDR2 SNEGSKA come from the germline V gene (reference sequence). CDR3 nucleotide sequence: TGCAGTGCCACAGGGGGGGAGACCTACGAGCAGTACTTC. Protein sequence: CSATGGETYEQYF.

The CDR3 is CASSLSGVAKNIQYF. CDR3 DNA: TGTGCCAGCAGTTTATCAGGGGTAGCCAAAAACATTCAGTACTTC. This sequence joins TRBV12-3 or TRBV12-4 and TRBJ2-4, with a tentative D call TRBD1 (6 bases). This CDR3 is 15 amino acids long. V was clipped by 2 bases and J by 0 bases, with 8 bases between them.

The chain joins TRBV27 to TRBJ2-7; D assignment may be TRBD1 or TRBD2 (5 bases each). Trimming stripped 6 bases from V and 4 bases from J, with 16 bases between. This CDR3 region has 14 residues. Germline V gene data show CDR1 as MNHEY and CDR2 as SMNVEV (reference sequence). CDR3 nucleotide sequence: TGTGCCAGCAGACCCGGGACCGCCACTTACGAGCAGTACTTC. This codes for CASRPGTATYEQYF.